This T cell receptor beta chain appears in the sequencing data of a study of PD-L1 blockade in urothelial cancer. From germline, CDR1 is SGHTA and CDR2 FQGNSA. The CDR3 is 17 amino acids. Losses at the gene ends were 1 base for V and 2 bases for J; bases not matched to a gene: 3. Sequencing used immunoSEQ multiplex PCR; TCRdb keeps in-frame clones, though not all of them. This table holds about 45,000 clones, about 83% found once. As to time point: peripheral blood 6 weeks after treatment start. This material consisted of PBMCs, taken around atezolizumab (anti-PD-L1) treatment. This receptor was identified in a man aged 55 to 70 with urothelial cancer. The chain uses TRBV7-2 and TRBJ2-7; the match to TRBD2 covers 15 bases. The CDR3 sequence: CASSLEGLAGGPYEQYF. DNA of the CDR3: TGTGCCAGCAGCTTAGAGGGACTAGCGGGGGGCCCCTACGAGCAGTACTTC. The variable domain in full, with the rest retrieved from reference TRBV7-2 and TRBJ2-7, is GAGVSQSPSNKVTEKGKDVELRCDPISGHTALYWYRQSLGQGLEFLIYFQGNSAPDKSGLPSDRFSAERTGGSVSTLTIQRTQQEDSAVYLCASSLEGLAGGPYEQYFGPGTRLTVT.